These 2 T cell receptor beta chains originate from one sample sequenced in a study of blood T cell repertoires in COVID-19. Libraries were prepared by immunoSEQ multiplex PCR; TCRdb keeps only in-frame clonotypes and omits some of them. The sample lists about 220,000 clones, 80% to 90% occurring once. Input material: PBMCs or T cells enriched from blood (not recorded which). These receptors were collected from a woman under 30 in a cohort exposed to, infected with or recovered from COVID-19 (not recorded which).

This sequence joins TRBV5-5 and TRBJ2-7, with a possible D match to TRBD1 (7 bases). This CDR3 has 17 amino acids. From germline, CDR1 is SGHKS and CDR2 YYEKEE (reference sequence). V shed 0 bases and J shed 0 bases, with 16 bases lying between them. The CDR3 here is CASSLGRDRTSSYEQYF. DNA for the CDR3: TGTGCCAGCAGCTTGGGGCGGGACAGAACAAGCTCCTACGAGCAGTACTTC.

About this clone: A junction end diverges from the germline sequence, so it may reflect a read error. The J gene is TRBJ1-5, the V gene TRBV24-1; TRBD1 aligns across 9 bases. Germline values: CDR1 KGHDR, CDR2 SFDVKD. The CDR3 runs to 16 residues. Here the CDR3 reads CATSEAGTGSPQSQHF. DNA for the CDR3: TGTGCCACCAGTGAGGCCGGGACAGGGAGCCCTCAGTCCCAGCATTTT.